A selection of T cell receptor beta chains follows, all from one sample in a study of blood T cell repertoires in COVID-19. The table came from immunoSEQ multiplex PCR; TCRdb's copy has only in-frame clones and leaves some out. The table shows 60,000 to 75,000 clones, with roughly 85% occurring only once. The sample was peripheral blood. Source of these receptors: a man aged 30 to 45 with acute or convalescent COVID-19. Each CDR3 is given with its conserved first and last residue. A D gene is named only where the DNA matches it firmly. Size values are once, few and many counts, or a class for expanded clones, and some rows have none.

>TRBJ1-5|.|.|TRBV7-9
CASSLGQNQPQHF
TGTGCCAGCAGCTTAGGGCAGAATCAGCCCCAGCATTTT
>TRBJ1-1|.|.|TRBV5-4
CASSLAGRVGTEAFF
TGTGCCAGCAGCTTGGCCGGCAGGGTAGGAACTGAAGCTTTCTTT
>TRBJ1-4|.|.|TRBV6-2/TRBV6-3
CASSSSTLNEKLFF
TGTGCCAGCAGCTCCTCGACACTTAATGAAAAACTGTTTTTT
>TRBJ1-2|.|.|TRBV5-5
CASSLRRGGVNYGYTF
TGTGCCAGCAGCTTGCGTCGGGGTGGGGTTAACTATGGCTACACCTTC
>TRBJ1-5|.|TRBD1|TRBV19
CASSIGGTATNQPQHF
TGTGCCAGTAGTATAGGGGGGACAGCGACCAATCAGCCCCAGCATTTT
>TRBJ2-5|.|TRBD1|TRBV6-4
CASSDWDRRETQYF
TGTGCCAGCAGTGACTGGGACAGGCGAGAGACCCAGTACTTC
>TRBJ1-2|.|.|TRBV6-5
CASSRRDYGYTF
TGTGCCAGCTCGCGACGGGACTATGGCTACACCTTC
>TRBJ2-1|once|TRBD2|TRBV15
CATSRDLGREMVEQFF
TGTGCCACCAGCAGAGATCTGGGGCGGGAGATGGTTGAGCAGTTCTTC
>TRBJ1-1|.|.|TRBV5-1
CASSLAPGMNTEAFF
TGCGCCAGCAGCTTGGCTCCGGGGATGAACACTGAAGCTTTCTTT
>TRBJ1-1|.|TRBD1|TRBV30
CAWSRQGNTEAFF
TGTGCCTGGAGTCGACAGGGGAACACTGAAGCTTTCTTT
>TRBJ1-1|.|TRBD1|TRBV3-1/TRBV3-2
CASSLTGGTMNTEAFF
TGTGCCAGCAGCTTGACAGGGGGCACCATGAACACTGAAGCTTTCTTT
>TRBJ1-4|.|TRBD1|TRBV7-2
CASSSRMKGQGTFF
TGTGCCAGCAGCTCTAGGATGAAAGGACAGGGAACGTTTTTT
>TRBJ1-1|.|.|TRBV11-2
CASSLALGAGTEAFF
TGTGCCAGCAGCTTAGCGTTGGGGGCGGGCACTGAAGCTTTCTTT
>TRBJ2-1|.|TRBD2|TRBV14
CASSPGLAGVVEQFF
TGTGCCAGCAGCCCTGGACTAGCGGGAGTGGTTGAGCAGTTCTTC
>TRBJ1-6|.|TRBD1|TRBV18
CASSPARGPYSPLHF
TGTGCCAGCTCACCGGCCAGGGGGCCCTATTCACCCCTCCACTTT
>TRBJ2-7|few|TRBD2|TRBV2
CASTASGGSSYEQYF
TGTGCCAGCACCGCTAGCGGGGGGAGCTCCTACGAGCAGTACTTC
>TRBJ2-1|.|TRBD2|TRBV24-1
CATSDRLAGGLDEQFF
TGTGCCACCAGTGATCGACTAGCGGGGGGGCTCGATGAGCAGTTCTTC
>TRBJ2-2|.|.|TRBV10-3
CAIRGDSGELFF
TGTGCCATCAGGGGGGACTCCGGGGAGCTGTTTTTT